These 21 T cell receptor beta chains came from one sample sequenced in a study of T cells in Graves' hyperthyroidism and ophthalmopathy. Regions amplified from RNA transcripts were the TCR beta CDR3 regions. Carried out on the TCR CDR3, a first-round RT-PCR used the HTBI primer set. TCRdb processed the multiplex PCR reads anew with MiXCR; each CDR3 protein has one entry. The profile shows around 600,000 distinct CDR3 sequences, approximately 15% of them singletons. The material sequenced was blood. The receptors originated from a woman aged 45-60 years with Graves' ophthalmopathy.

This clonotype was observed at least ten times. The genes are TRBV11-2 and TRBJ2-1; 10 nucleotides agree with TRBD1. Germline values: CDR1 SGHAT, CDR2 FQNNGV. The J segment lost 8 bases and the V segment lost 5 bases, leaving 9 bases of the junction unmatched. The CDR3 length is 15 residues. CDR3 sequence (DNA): TGTGCCAGCAGCCCGAAGCCTGGACAGGGGGATGAGCAGTTCTTC. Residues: CASSPKPGQGDEQFF. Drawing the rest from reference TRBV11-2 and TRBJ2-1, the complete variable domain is EAGVAQSPRYKIIEKRQSVAFWCNPISGHATLYWYQQILGQGPKLLIQFQNNGVVDDSQLPKDRFSAERLKGVDSTLKIQPAKLEDSAVYLCASSPKPGQGDEQFFGPGTRLTVL.

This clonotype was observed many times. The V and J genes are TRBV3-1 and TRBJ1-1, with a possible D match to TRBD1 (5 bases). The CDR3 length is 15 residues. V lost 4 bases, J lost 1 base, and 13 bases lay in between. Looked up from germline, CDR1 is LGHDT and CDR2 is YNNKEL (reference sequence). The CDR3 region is CASSLGRRGNTEAFF. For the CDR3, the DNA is TGTGCCAGCAGCCTCGGACGTAGGGGGAACACTGAAGCTTTCTTT.

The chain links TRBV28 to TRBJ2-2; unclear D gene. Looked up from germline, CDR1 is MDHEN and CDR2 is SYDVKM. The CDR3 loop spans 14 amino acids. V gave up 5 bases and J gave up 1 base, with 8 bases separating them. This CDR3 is CASSPPGNTGELFF. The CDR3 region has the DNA TGTGCCAGCAGTCCCCCAGGGAACACCGGGGAGCTGTTTTTT.

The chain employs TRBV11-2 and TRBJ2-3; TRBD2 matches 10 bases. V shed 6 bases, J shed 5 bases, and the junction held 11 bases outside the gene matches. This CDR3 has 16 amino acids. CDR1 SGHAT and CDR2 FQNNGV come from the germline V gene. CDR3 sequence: CASSASSSGRGDTQYF. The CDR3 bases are TGTGCCAGCAGTGCGTCCTCCAGCGGGAGGGGAGATACGCAGTATTTT.

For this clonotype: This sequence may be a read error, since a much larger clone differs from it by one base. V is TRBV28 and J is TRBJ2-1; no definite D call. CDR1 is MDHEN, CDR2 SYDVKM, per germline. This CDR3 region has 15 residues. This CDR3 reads CASRRFGSSYDEQFF. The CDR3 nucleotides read TGTGCCAGCAGGCGGTTTGGTAGCTCCTACGATGAGCAGTTCTTC.

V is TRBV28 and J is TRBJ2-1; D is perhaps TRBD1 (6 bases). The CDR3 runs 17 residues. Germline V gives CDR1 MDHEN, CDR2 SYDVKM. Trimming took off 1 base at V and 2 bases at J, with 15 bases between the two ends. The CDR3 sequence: CASSLYPGQLTYNEQFF. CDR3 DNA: TGTGCCAGCAGTTTATACCCCGGACAGCTAACCTACAATGAGCAGTTCTTC.

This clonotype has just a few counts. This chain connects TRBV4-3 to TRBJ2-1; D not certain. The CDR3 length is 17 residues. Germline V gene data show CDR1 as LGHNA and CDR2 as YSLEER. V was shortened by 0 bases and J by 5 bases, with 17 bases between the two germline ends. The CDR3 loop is CASSQDRPTVLNNEQFF. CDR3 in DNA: TGCGCCAGCAGCCAAGATCGGCCTACCGTACTCAACAATGAGCAGTTCTTC.

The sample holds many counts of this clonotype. In nucleotides, the CDR3 is TGCAGTGCTAGTCCCCGGCCAGGGATGGGCCCCCAGCATTTT. Its translation: CSASPRPGMGPQHF. The V gene is TRBV20-1, the J gene TRBJ1-5, with D possibly being TRBD1 (5 bases). Trimming left V 3 bases short and J 10 bases short, with 19 bases between. The CDR3 sequence is 14 residues long. CDR1 is DFQATT, CDR2 SNEGSKA, per germline (reference sequence).

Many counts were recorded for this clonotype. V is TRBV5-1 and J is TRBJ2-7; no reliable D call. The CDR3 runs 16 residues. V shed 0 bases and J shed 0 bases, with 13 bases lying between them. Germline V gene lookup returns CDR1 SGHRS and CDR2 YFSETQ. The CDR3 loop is CASSLVASQSSYEQYF. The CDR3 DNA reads TGCGCCAGCAGCTTGGTGGCCAGCCAGAGCTCCTACGAGCAGTACTTC.

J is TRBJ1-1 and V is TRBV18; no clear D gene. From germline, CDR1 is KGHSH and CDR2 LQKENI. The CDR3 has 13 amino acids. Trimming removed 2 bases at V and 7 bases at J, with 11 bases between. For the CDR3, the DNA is TGTGCCAGCTCACCAACGGCCGCGATTGAAGCTTTCTTT. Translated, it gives CASSPTAAIEAFF.

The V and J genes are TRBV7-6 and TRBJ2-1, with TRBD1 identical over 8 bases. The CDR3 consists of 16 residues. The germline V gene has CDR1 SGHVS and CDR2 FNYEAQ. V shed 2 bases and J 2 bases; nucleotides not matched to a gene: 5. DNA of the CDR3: TGTGCCAGCAGCTTATTTGGACAGGGCCCCTACAATGAGCAGTTCTTC. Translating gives CASSLFGQGPYNEQFF.

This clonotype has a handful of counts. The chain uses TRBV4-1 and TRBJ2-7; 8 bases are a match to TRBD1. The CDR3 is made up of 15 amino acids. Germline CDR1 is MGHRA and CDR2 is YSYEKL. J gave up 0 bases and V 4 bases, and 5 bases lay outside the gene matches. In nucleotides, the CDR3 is TGCGCCAGCAGCCCCAGGACAGGGAACTCCTACGAGCAGTACTTC. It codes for CASSPRTGNSYEQYF.

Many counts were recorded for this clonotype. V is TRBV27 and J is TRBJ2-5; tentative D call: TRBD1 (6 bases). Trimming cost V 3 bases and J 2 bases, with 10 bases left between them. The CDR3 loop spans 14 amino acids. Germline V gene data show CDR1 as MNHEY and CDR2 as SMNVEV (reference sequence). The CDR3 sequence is CASSFVTGQETQYF. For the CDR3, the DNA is TGTGCCAGCAGTTTTGTCACAGGGCAAGAGACCCAGTACTTC.

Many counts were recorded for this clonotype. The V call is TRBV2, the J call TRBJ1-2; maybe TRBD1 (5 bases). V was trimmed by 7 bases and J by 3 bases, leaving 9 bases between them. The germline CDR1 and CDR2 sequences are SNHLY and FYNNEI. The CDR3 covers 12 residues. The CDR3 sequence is CASIRGDYGYTF. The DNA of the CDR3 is TGTGCCAGCATTCGGGGGGACTATGGCTACACCTTC.

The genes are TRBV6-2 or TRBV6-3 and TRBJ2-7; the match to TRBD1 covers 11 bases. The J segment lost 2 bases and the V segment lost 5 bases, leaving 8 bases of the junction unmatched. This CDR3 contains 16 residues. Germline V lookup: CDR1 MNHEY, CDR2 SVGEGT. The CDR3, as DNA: TGTGCCAGCAGTCAAATCCGGGACAGGGGGACCTACGAGCAGTACTTC. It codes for CASSQIRDRGTYEQYF.

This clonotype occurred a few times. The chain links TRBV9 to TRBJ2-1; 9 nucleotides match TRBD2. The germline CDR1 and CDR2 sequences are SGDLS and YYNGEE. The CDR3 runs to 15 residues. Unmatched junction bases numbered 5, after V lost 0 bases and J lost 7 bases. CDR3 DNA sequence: TGTGCCAGCAGCGTAGCGGCGGGAGGGCCTAATGAGCAGTTCTTC. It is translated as CASSVAAGGPNEQFF.

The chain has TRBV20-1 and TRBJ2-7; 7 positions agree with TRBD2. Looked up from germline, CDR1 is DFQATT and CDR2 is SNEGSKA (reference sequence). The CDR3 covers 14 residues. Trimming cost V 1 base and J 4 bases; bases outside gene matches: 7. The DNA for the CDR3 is TGCAGTGCTAGAGGCGGGGCGGGAGTTTACGAGCAGTACTTC. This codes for CSARGGAGVYEQYF.

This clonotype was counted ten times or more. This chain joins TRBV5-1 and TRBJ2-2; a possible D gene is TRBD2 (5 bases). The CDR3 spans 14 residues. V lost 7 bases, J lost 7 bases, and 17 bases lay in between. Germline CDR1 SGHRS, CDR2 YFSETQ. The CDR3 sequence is CASAGLLADGELFF. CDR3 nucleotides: TGCGCCAGCGCAGGACTCCTGGCGGACGGGGAGCTGTTTTTT.

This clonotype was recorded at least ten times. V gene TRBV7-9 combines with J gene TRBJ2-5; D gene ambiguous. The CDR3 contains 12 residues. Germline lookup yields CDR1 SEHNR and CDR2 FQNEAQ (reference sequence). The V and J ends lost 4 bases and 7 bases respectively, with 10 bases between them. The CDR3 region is CASSYPSGTQYF. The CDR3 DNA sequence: TGTGCCAGCAGCTACCCTTCCGGGACCCAGTACTTC.

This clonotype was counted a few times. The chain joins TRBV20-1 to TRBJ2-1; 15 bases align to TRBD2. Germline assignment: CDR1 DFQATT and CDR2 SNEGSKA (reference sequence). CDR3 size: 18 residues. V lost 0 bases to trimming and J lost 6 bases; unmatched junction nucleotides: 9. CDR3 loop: CSARDTYPGLAGGNEQFF. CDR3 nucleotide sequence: TGCAGTGCTAGAGACACCTACCCGGGACTAGCGGGAGGCAATGAGCAGTTCTTC.

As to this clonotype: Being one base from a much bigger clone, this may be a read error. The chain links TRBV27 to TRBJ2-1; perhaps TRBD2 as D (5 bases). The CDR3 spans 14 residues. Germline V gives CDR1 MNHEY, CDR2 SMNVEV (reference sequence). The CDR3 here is CASSLLPGLNEQSF. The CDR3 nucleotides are TGTGCCAGCAGTTTATTACCCGGACTTAATGAGCAGTCCTTC.